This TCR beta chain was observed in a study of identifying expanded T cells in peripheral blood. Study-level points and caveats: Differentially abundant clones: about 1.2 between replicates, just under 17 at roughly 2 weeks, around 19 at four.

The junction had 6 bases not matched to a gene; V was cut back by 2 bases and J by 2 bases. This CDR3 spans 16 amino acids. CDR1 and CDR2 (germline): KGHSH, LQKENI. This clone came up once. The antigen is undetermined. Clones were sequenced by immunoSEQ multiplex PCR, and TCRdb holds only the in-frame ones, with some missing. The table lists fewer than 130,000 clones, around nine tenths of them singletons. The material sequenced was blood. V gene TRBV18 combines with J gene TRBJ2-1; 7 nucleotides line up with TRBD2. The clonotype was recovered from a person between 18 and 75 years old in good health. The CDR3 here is CASSPTGGGTYNEQFF. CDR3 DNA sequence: TGTGCCAGCTCACCAACGGGAGGCGGAACCTACAATGAGCAGTTCTTC.